The rows below give T cell receptor beta chains drawn from one sample of a study of CD8+ T cells in alopecia areata. Assay: immunoSEQ multiplex PCR; the TCRdb copy retains only in-frame clones and omits some. The sample has 150,000 to 200,000 clones, about 71% seen once. This material consisted of CD4+ T cells sorted from blood, taken at week 4, from a patient treated with tofacitinib. The receptor set was obtained from a human donor with alopecia areata. The CDR3 runs from the conserved cysteine through the conserved F or W. Fields, in order: CDR3 protein, J gene, V gene.

CDR3 protein: CAWSPPIPRTGNGYTF
J gene: TRBJ1-2
V gene: TRBV30

CDR3 protein: CASTDGGNRNQPQHF
J gene: TRBJ1-5
V gene: TRBV19

CDR3 protein: CSVVSGTLEQFF
J gene: TRBJ2-1
V gene: TRBV29-1

CDR3 protein: CAWSVGIYNSPLHF
J gene: TRBJ1-6
V gene: TRBV30

CDR3 protein: CASSNLETQYF
J gene: TRBJ2-5
V gene: TRBV5-5

CDR3 protein: CASGLVTGPMNTEAFF
J gene: TRBJ1-1
V gene: TRBV12-5

CDR3 protein: CASGDRTGGLQPQHF
J gene: TRBJ1-5
V gene: TRBV12-5

CDR3 protein: CASMGTGNYEQYF
J gene: TRBJ2-7
V gene: TRBV25-1

CDR3 protein: CASSLANTGELFF
J gene: TRBJ2-2
V gene: TRBV5-4

CDR3 protein: CASSLKTGYEQYF
J gene: TRBJ2-7
V gene: TRBV6-6

CDR3 protein: CAWSVLNRPEQYF
J gene: TRBJ2-7
V gene: TRBV30

CDR3 protein: CASSLGVGTPIQYF
J gene: TRBJ2-4
V gene: TRBV7-2

CDR3 protein: CASRLNTEAFF
J gene: TRBJ1-1
V gene: TRBV7-9

CDR3 protein: CASSSTSKDNPEAFF
J gene: TRBJ1-1
V gene: TRBV5-6

CDR3 protein: CAWSRGSNQPQHF
J gene: TRBJ1-5
V gene: TRBV30

CDR3 protein: CASSSTGERETQYF
J gene: TRBJ2-5
V gene: TRBV5-1

CDR3 protein: CAWSAPGTVTEGYTF
J gene: TRBJ1-2
V gene: TRBV30

CDR3 protein: CSVIRGTEAFF
J gene: TRBJ1-1
V gene: TRBV29-1

CDR3 protein: CASARESGRDEQFF
J gene: TRBJ2-1
V gene: TRBV7-2

CDR3 protein: CSVRRGRTSYEQYF
J gene: TRBJ2-7
V gene: TRBV29-1

CDR3 protein: CAINPDGGHTYEQYF
J gene: TRBJ2-7
V gene: TRBV10-3

CDR3 protein: CASSLAGGLRNQPQHF
J gene: TRBJ1-5
V gene: TRBV5-6

CDR3 protein: CASSDPGTGSYNEQFF
J gene: TRBJ2-1
V gene: TRBV25-1

CDR3 protein: CSVHRQGNTGELFF
J gene: TRBJ2-2
V gene: TRBV29-1

CDR3 protein: CAWTREDQETQYF
J gene: TRBJ2-5
V gene: TRBV30

CDR3 protein: CASSEVLAGRVLTDTQYF
J gene: TRBJ2-3
V gene: TRBV2

CDR3 protein: CASSYGTSGYTDTQYF
J gene: TRBJ2-3
V gene: TRBV27

CDR3 protein: CASSEGLLGTEAFF
J gene: TRBJ1-1
V gene: TRBV7-3

CDR3 protein: CASSHTSGGAYSANTGELFF
J gene: TRBJ2-2
V gene: TRBV27

CDR3 protein: CAWTSGNTIYF
J gene: TRBJ1-3
V gene: TRBV30

CDR3 protein: CASSFGGALYNEQFF
J gene: TRBJ2-1
V gene: TRBV5-1

CDR3 protein: CASSIRGASREQFF
J gene: TRBJ2-1
V gene: TRBV19

CDR3 protein: CASSRRTTGLNSPLHF
J gene: TRBJ1-6
V gene: TRBV7-9

CDR3 protein: CAWSRSGGGNQPQHF
J gene: TRBJ1-5
V gene: TRBV30

CDR3 protein: CSVEGSGETQYF
J gene: TRBJ2-5
V gene: TRBV29-1

CDR3 protein: CAWSVRVNTEAFF
J gene: TRBJ1-1
V gene: TRBV30

CDR3 protein: CASSAQRGREFF
J gene: TRBJ2-1
V gene: TRBV9

CDR3 protein: CAWSAKTGELFF
J gene: TRBJ2-2
V gene: TRBV30

CDR3 protein: CASSGYRVGESYEQYF
J gene: TRBJ2-7
V gene: TRBV2

CDR3 protein: CASSQRATVDTQYF
J gene: TRBJ2-3
V gene: TRBV5-1

CDR3 protein: CAWSETGGTEAFF
J gene: TRBJ1-1
V gene: TRBV30